This T cell receptor beta chain was identified during a study of OX40 agonist ivuxolimab in advanced cancers. In the study overall: Ivuxolimab was an agonistic, fully human IgG2 monoclonal antibody directed against OX40 (CD134), a costimulatory receptor. The monotherapy dose-escalation portion (N of about 57 patients) of the phase I ivuxolimab trial is reported in the paper. Prior anti-PD-1, anti-PD-L1 or anti-CTLA-4 therapy was permitted, and 35% to 40% of dose-escalation patients had received checkpoint inhibitors. A male proportion of nearly 85% and a mean age of roughly 58 years, ranging from roughly 23 to 79, were recorded for the dose-escalation cohort. Intravenous ivuxolimab was administered to patients every 2 weeks at six dose levels: 0.01, 0.1, 0.3, 1.5, 3 and 10 mg/kg. The point of sequencing TCRbeta in the periphery was to test whether ivuxolimab changed TCR sequence diversity and drove clonal T-cell expansion. Of the roughly 51 patients in dose escalation, some 20 had hepatocellular carcinoma, some 15 had melanoma, 9 had renal cell carcinoma and 9 had head and neck cancer. Three dose-escalation patients achieved partial responses, one with hepatocellular carcinoma and two with cutaneous melanoma.

Genomic DNA was isolated from the sorted cells so that the TCRbeta CDR3 region could be sequenced. The immunoSEQ Assay was used for sequencing of TCRbeta CDR3 regions. TCRdb mirrors the immuneACCESS table, restricted to in-frame sequences. Some clones are absent from its copies; in checked studies, under half trace to an unresolved V gene, and the reason for the others is unknown. Across this sample there are some 100,000 clones, with roughly 90% seen only once. The leading ten clones occupy around 0.58% of the sample. V is clipped by 0 bases and J by 0 bases, and the sequence between their germline boundaries is 15 bases long. The CDR3, cysteine through phenylalanine, is 18 amino acids long. Only the CDR3 region is kept as DNA, spanning 54 bases read in frame from base 1. CDR1 and CDR2, looked up from the germline V gene, are LGHNA and YSLEER. Remarks on this clone: The antigen this receptor binds is unknown. No base-level quality is on record; no much larger clone is a single base apart.

Overall study outcomes, separate from this receptor: Low levels of normalized T-cell clonal expansion were also seen in some nonresponding patients. Clonal expansion of both CD4+ and CD8+ blood T cells was observed from baseline to week 6 at doses 0.1 to 3.0 mg/kg. Which antigens the clonally expanded peripheral T cells were specific for was not determined. After ivuxolimab, more expanded clones were found on average in CD8+ T cells than in CD4+ T cells. Partial responders in the 0.1-3.0 mg/kg groups had among the lowest normalized peripheral clonal expansion, especially among CD8+ T cells.

The trial excluded patients who had a history of autoimmune disease or were on systemic immunosuppression. In every dose cohort, peripheral blood was drawn for TCR sequencing at baseline, cycle 4 day 1, and cycle 7 day 1. The samples were taken from a phase I, first-in-human, multicenter, open-label dose-escalation trial of ivuxolimab. Adults with locally advanced or metastatic melanoma, renal cell carcinoma, hepatocellular carcinoma or head and neck squamous cell carcinoma were enrolled in the trial. Before TCR sequencing, CD4+ T cells and CD8+ T cells from peripheral blood were sorted into separate populations.

The starting material was CD4+ or CD8+ T cells sorted from blood, obtained in a trial of the OX40 agonist ivuxolimab. The receptor comes from an adult with an advanced solid tumor such as melanoma, head and neck, liver or kidney cancer. Recombination connected TRBV4-3 to TRBJ2-4; the D region is possibly TRBD1 or TRBD2, each matching across 6 bases. The DNA reads as follows: TGCGCCAGCAGCCAAGACCACACCGGGGGCCTAGCCAAAAACATTCAGTACTTC. This translates into CASSQDHTGGLAKNIQYF.